The T cell receptor beta chain described here comes from a study of blood T cell repertoires in COVID-19. Study context: PBMCs, B-cell-depleted T cells, or T cells provided the cDNA or gDNA that made up the material.

Trimming stripped 0 bases from V and 2 bases from J, with 8 bases between. The germline gives CDR1 ENHRY, CDR2 SYGVKD. This CDR3 region has 15 residues. Notes on this clone: The sample has other DNA sequences that encode this CDR3 too.

Original processing notes: It was from reference gene primer amplification that nucleated cell counts were estimated. Repertoires were generated with immunoSEQ multiplex PCR, while TCRdb's copy carries only in-frame clones and drops some. That table supplies the V and J calls and clone size; D and trimming were determined from the DNA. The sample lists 110,000 to 150,000 clones; just under 90% were seen once. The sequenced sample was peripheral blood. The rearrangement uses TRBV10-3 and TRBJ1-5, with a possible D match to TRBD1 (5 bases). The sequence was obtained from a woman older than 75 with acute or convalescent COVID-19. CDR3 DNA sequence: TGTGCCATCAGTGAGTCGACGGGGGGCAATCAGCCCCAGCATTTT. This codes for CAISESTGGNQPQHF.